The 11 T cell receptor beta chains below were found in one sample sequenced in a study of T cell responses to AZD1222 COVID-19 vaccine. Profiled with immunoSEQ multiplex PCR; TCRdb holds only in-frame clones, not every one. The data contain about 110,000 clones, around 92% of them seen just once; the ten biggest clones take up about 4.1%. Here the sequenced sample was peripheral blood, taken on day 0 of AZD1222 vaccination. The receptors were gathered from an adult in good health.

The V gene is TRBV19, the J gene TRBJ1-1, with D possibly matching TRBD1 (6 bases). Germline V gene lookup returns CDR1 LNHDA and CDR2 SQIVND (reference sequence). Trimming removed 7 bases from V and 0 bases from J, with 12 bases in between. The CDR3 contains 14 residues. The chain's CDR3 is CASTSDRVNTEAFF. DNA of the CDR3: TGTGCCAGTACCTCGGACAGAGTGAACACTGAAGCTTTCTTT. The variable domain in full, completed from reference TRBV19 and TRBJ1-1, reads DGGITQSPKYLFRKEGQNVTLSCEQNLNHDAMYWYRQDPGQGLRLIYYSQIVNDFQKGDIAEGYSVSREKKESFPLTVTSAQKNPTAFYLCASTSDRVNTEAFFGQGTRLTVV.

This chain links TRBV12-5 with TRBJ1-2; no definite D call. Per the germline V gene, CDR1 is LGHNT and CDR2 is FRNRAP. V gave up 11 bases and J gave up 10 bases, with 14 bases separating them. The CDR3 sequence is 10 residues long. Written as DNA, the CDR3 is TGTGCTCCTCTGCCCTTATTCTACACCTTC. Protein sequence: CAPLPLFYTF.

The chain links TRBV7-6 to TRBJ2-2; D might be TRBD1 or TRBD2, each matching 6 bases. There are 14 residues in the CDR3. CDR1 is SGHVS, CDR2 FNYEAQ, per germline. V dropped 5 bases and J dropped 7 bases, with 14 bases sitting between them. DNA of the CDR3: TGTGCCAGCAGCCGGGACGGAGGGGGCGGGGAGCTGTTTTTT. Its protein is CASSRDGGGGELFF.

The chain couples TRBV19 to TRBJ1-4; unclear D gene. Trimming removed 4 bases from V and 7 bases from J, with 13 bases in between. The length of the CDR3 is 14 residues. Looked up from germline, CDR1 is LNHDA and CDR2 is SQIVND (reference sequence). CDR3 in amino acids: CASSRKPGVEKLFF. In DNA form, the CDR3 reads TGTGCCAGTAGTAGGAAACCCGGAGTTGAAAAACTGTTTTTT.

V gene TRBV9 combines with J gene TRBJ1-2; no clear D gene. The CDR3 is 13 amino acids. V lost 7 bases and J 4 bases, leaving 14 bases between the germline ends. CDR1 and CDR2 from the germline V gene are SGDLS and YYNGEE. The CDR3 DNA sequence: TGTGCCAGCCGAGGGAAGGGTGGCTATGGCTACACCTTC. This codes for CASRGKGGYGYTF.

This rearrangement joins TRBV20-1 to TRBJ2-5; no reliable D call. Germline V gene data show CDR1 as DFQATT and CDR2 as SNEGSKA (reference sequence). The CDR3 is 12 residues long. With 3 bases removed from V and 5 bases from J, the gap between germline ends came to 10 bases. In DNA, the CDR3 is TGCAGTGCTAGTCTAGAATACGAGACCCAGTACTTC. As protein: CSASLEYETQYF.

The chain combines TRBV6-6 with TRBJ2-7; unclear D gene. The germline V gene has CDR1 MNHNY and CDR2 SVGAGI (reference sequence). The CDR3 totals 15 residues. Deletions cut 0 bases from V and 0 bases from J, with 9 bases between. For the CDR3, the DNA is TGTGCCAGCAGTTACTCGCGGCAGAGCTCCTACGAGCAGTACTTC. This encodes CASSYSRQSSYEQYF.

This chain connects TRBV7-9 to TRBJ2-1; 10 nucleotides agree with TRBD1. The CDR3 has 16 amino acids. Germline assignment: CDR1 SEHNR and CDR2 FQNEAQ (reference sequence). V lost 6 bases and J lost 7; bases outside the gene matches: 12. The CDR3 sequence: CASSYSPGQGWNEQFF. CDR3 nucleotide sequence: TGTGCCAGCAGTTACAGCCCGGGACAGGGGTGGAATGAGCAGTTCTTC.

The chain links TRBV18 to TRBJ2-7; perhaps TRBD1 as D (6 bases). This CDR3 contains 15 residues. Germline V gene sequence: CDR1 KGHSH, CDR2 LQKENI. Trimming left V 5 bases short and J 12 bases short, with 26 bases between. This CDR3 is CASSSRGGGSLFLYF. The CDR3 DNA reads as TGTGCCAGCTCAAGCAGGGGTGGTGGTTCTCTCTTTCTGTACTTC. The full variable domain, its missing parts supplied by reference TRBV18 and TRBJ2-7, is NAGVMQNPRHLVRRRGQEARLRCSPMKGHSHVYWYRQLPEEGLKFMVYLQKENIIDESGMPKERFSAEFPKEGPSILRIQQVVRGDSAAYFCASSSRGGGSLFLYFGPGTRLTVT.

The chain is built from TRBV18 and TRBJ1-1; 8 bases align to TRBD1. The junction had 1 base not matched to a gene; V was cut back by 0 bases and J by 7 bases. The CDR3 covers 13 residues. Germline V gene sequence: CDR1 KGHSH, CDR2 LQKENI. The CDR3 region has the DNA TGTGCCAGCTCACCACCGACAGGGGATGAAGCTTTCTTT. Its translation is CASSPPTGDEAFF.

CDR3 nucleotide sequence: TGTGCCAGCAGTACAGGGGGCAGGGGAAACTATGGCTACACCTTC. This gives the protein CASSTGGRGNYGYTF. The chain combines TRBV6-5 with TRBJ1-2, with 9 bases aligning to TRBD1. The CDR3 contains 15 residues. The V gene end was trimmed by 5 bases and the J gene end by 2 bases; junction bases not matched to a gene: 6. CDR1 MNHEY and CDR2 SVGAGI come from the germline V gene.